These 17 T cell receptor beta chains came from one sample sequenced in a study of Graves' ophthalmopathy and Graves' hyperthyroidism. The study amplified TCR beta CDR3 regions using RNA transcripts. The first round was an RT-PCR with HTBI primers, and the second round was a multiplex PCR. From the multiplex PCR reads, TCRdb called clonotypes with MiXCR, one entry per CDR3 protein. The table shows approximately 380,000 distinct CDR3 sequences, with approximately 21% occurring only once. The sequencing sample was made of peripheral blood. The receptor source for this set is a woman aged 18 to 35 with stable Graves' hyperthyroidism.

This clonotype occurred a few times. This chain connects TRBV12-3 or TRBV12-4 to TRBJ1-2; D is uncertain. The length of the CDR3 is 12 residues. V lost 2 bases, J lost 9 bases, and 10 bases lay in between. The CDR3 is CASSLPPVSYTF. In DNA, the CDR3 is TGTGCCAGCAGTTTACCCCCCGTTAGCTACACCTTC.

The rearrangement uses TRBV18 and TRBJ2-3; TRBD1 agrees at 9 bases. Germline assignment: CDR1 KGHSH and CDR2 LQKENI. Unmatched junction bases numbered 4, after V lost 3 bases and J lost 3 bases. CDR3 length: 15 residues. CDR3 amino acids: CASSPRQGVTDTQYF. CDR3 nucleotide sequence: TGTGCCAGCTCACCTCGACAGGGGGTAACAGATACGCAGTATTTT.

This clonotype was recorded at least ten times. This rearrangement joins TRBV11-2 to TRBJ2-7; 7 positions agree with TRBD2. Per the germline V gene, CDR1 is SGHAT and CDR2 is FQNNGV. V trimming: 1 base; J trimming: 5 bases; junction bases outside the gene matches: 8. The CDR3 loop spans 15 amino acids. The CDR3 DNA reads TGTGCCAGCAGCTTAGGCGGGAGCACGGGGGACGAGCAGTACTTC. Protein: CASSLGGSTGDEQYF.

This clonotype was found many times. V and J are TRBV6-5 and TRBJ1-1; D is unresolved. This CDR3 comprises 17 residues. Per germline, CDR1 MNHEY and CDR2 SVGAGI. Between the trimmed V and J ends, which lost 0 bases and 3 bases, there was a span of 17 bases. The CDR3 bases are TGTGCCAGCAGTTACTCGAGGAGGCGGGGAATCGACACTGAAGCTTTCTTT. Translated: CASSYSRRRGIDTEAFF.

At least ten counts were recorded for this clonotype. The chain has TRBV7-2 and TRBJ1-2; D unclear. CDR1 is SGHTA, CDR2 FQGNSA, per germline. The CDR3 totals 15 residues. Trimming left V 5 bases short and J 0 bases short, with 13 bases between. In DNA form, the CDR3 reads TGTGCCAGCAGCCACAATTCGGCGGCTAACTATGGCTACACCTTC. It specifies CASSHNSAANYGYTF.

In its sample, this clonotype was seen many times. The chain joins TRBV6-2 or TRBV6-3 to TRBJ2-7; D gene unclear. With 6 bases removed from V and 0 bases from J, the gap between germline ends came to 9 bases. The CDR3 is 13 residues long. Germline values: CDR1 MNHEY, CDR2 SVGEGT. The CDR3 here is CASSLQPSYEQYF. The CDR3 DNA is TGTGCCAGCAGCCTCCAGCCCTCCTACGAGCAGTACTTC.

This chain joins TRBV6-1 and TRBJ2-7; D is perhaps TRBD2 (5 bases). The germline V gene encodes CDR1 MNHNS and CDR2 SASEGT. The V gene lost 6 bases and the J gene lost 2 bases, with 17 bases spanning the gap. The CDR3 runs 15 residues. Written as DNA, the CDR3 is TGTGCCAGCAGCCCTGACGGGTCCGGGACCTACGAGCAGTACTTC. It yields the protein CASSPDGSGTYEQYF.

The sample holds many counts of this clonotype. The chain combines TRBV3-1 with TRBJ2-5, with D perhaps assigned TRBD1 or TRBD2 (6 bases each). The V end was cut by 0 bases, the J end by 5 bases, with 10 bases between. Germline CDR1 reads LGHDT; CDR2 reads YNNKEL (reference sequence). This CDR3 contains 14 residues. DNA of the CDR3: TGTGCCAGCAGCCAAGAAACAGGGAGGGAGACCCAGTACTTC. Translation: CASSQETGRETQYF.

The rearrangement links TRBV25-1 to TRBJ2-2; TRBD2 is a possible D gene (6 bases). Trimming took off 3 bases at V and 6 bases at J, with 11 bases between the two ends. CDR3 length: 14 residues. Germline-derived CDR1 and CDR2 are MGHDK and SYGVNS. The CDR3 spells CASSEWGVAGELFF. Written as DNA, the CDR3 is TGTGCCAGCAGTGAGTGGGGGGTGGCCGGGGAGCTGTTTTTT. Variable domain in full (rest from reference TRBV25-1 and TRBJ2-2): EADIYQTPRYLVIGTGKKITLECSQTMGHDKMYWYQQDPGMELHLIHYSYGVNSTEKGDLSSESTVSRIRTEHFPLTLESARPSHTSQYLCASSEWGVAGELFFGEGSRLTVL.

The V call is TRBV30, the J call TRBJ1-2, with D unresolved. The CDR3 contains 11 residues. The ends were cut back, 4 bases at V and 4 bases at J, with 7 bases in the middle. From germline, CDR1 is GTSNPN and CDR2 SVGIG (reference sequence). DNA of the CDR3: TGTGCCTGGATATCAGGCTATGGCTACACCTTC. Translated: CAWISGYGYTF.

The chain is built from TRBV4-3 and TRBJ2-7, with 11 nucleotides matching TRBD1. Germline values: CDR1 LGHNA, CDR2 YSLEER. The CDR3 runs 16 residues. Trimming cost V 0 bases and J 3 bases; bases outside gene matches: 4. The CDR3 is CASSQDYGTGGYEQYF. In nucleotides, the CDR3 is TGCGCCAGCAGCCAAGATTACGGGACAGGGGGCTACGAGCAGTACTTC.

Regarding this clonotype: The germline gene is not matched at one end of the junction; a read error may be the cause. The chain combines TRBV28 with TRBJ1-5; the D is unclear. CDR1 and CDR2 from the germline V gene are MDHEN and SYDVKM. The CDR3 runs to 14 residues. CDR3 loop: CAGSLPWSNQPQHF. CDR3 coding DNA: TGTGCCGGCAGTTTACCGTGGAGCAATCAGCCCCAGCATTTT.

The table lists this clonotype with many counts. The CDR3 DNA reads TGTGCCAGCAGCCCGGACAGGGACGGCTATGGCTACACCTTC. As protein: CASSPDRDGYGYTF. This chain uses TRBV7-8 with TRBJ1-2; 8 nucleotides match TRBD1. The CDR3 loop spans 14 amino acids. Germline CDR1 SGHVS, CDR2 FQNEAQ. Trimming at V came to 5 bases and at J to 4 bases, leaving 6 bases not matched to a gene.

This clonotype was detected many times. CDR3 sequence: CATSRGGGTDYQETQYF. In DNA, the CDR3 is TGTGCCACCAGCAGAGGAGGGGGGACAGATTACCAAGAGACCCAGTACTTC. The J gene is TRBJ2-5, the V gene TRBV15; D is perhaps TRBD1 (7 bases). The CDR3 is 17 amino acids. The V gene's germline CDR1 is LNHNV and CDR2 YYDKDF (reference sequence). Deletions cut 1 base from V and 0 bases from J, with 15 bases between.

The sample holds one count of this clonotype. A much larger clonotype is one base distant, so this may be a read error. The chain uses TRBV12-3 or TRBV12-4 and TRBJ1-5; D gene uncertain. This CDR3 is 14 amino acids long. The CDR3 loop is CSSSFTEGHQPQHF. DNA of the CDR3: TGTTCCAGCAGTTTTACGGAGGGTCATCAGCCCCAGCATTTT.

This clonotype was counted ten times or more. V gene TRBV7-8 combines with J gene TRBJ1-5; perhaps TRBD1 as D (5 bases). The CDR3 totals 16 residues. The V gene lost 1 base and the J gene lost 0 bases, with 10 bases spanning the gap. From germline, CDR1 is SGHVS and CDR2 FQNEAQ. CDR3: CASSLEGAYSNQPQHF. The CDR3 nucleotides are TGTGCCAGCAGCTTAGAAGGGGCATATAGCAATCAGCCCCAGCATTTT.

The chain uses TRBV2 and TRBJ2-7; 8 bases line up with TRBD2. The CDR3 extends over 17 amino acids. The V and J ends lost 5 bases and 7 bases, in that order; junction bases with no gene match: 19. The germline CDR1 and CDR2 sequences are SNHLY and FYNNEI. The CDR3 loop reads CASSLLPLGTSPGEQYF. The CDR3 DNA is TGTGCCAGCAGTCTACTGCCTCTTGGGACTAGTCCGGGTGAGCAGTACTTC.